A selection of T cell receptor beta chains follows, all from one sample in a study of shared clonotypes between healthy human individuals. This table comes from immunoSEQ multiplex PCR, and its TCRdb copy is limited to in-frame clones, with some not included. The sample carries about 2,200,000 clones, 85% to 95% recorded once. Sample: naive CD8+ T cells from PBMCs. These receptors all stem from a young man in good health. Some clones in this sample may be carry-over from other donors' samples. The CDR3 runs from the conserved cysteine through the conserved F or W. The D gene is left open where the match is weak. Expanded clones get a size class; other rows say once, few or many, or leave the size out.

TRBJ1-1 - - TRBV5-8 CASSGTFATEAFF TGTGCCAGCAGCGGTACTTTCGCCACTGAAGCTTTCTTT
TRBJ2-1 - TRBD2 TRBV4-1 CASSQLTGLVHNEQFF TGCGCCAGCAGCCAACTGACGGGACTAGTCCACAATGAGCAGTTCTTC
TRBJ2-1 - - TRBV11-2 CASSLLDGPFF TGTGCCAGCAGCCTACTAGACGGTCCGTTCTTC
TRBJ1-1 - - TRBV10-2 CASSGIEGTGTEAFF TGCGCCAGCAGTGGAATAGAGGGTACAGGCACTGAAGCTTTCTTT
TRBJ2-2 - TRBD1 TRBV2 CASSGTGARTNTGELFF TGTGCCAGCAGTGGGACAGGGGCCCGAACCAACACCGGGGAGCTGTTTTTT
TRBJ2-1 - - TRBV7-3 CASSLVASEQFF TGTGCCAGCAGCTTAGTAGCCAGTGAGCAGTTCTTC
TRBJ2-7 - TRBD1 TRBV14 CASSQGPGGSDEQYF TGTGCCAGCAGCCAAGGTCCAGGGGGTAGCGACGAGCAGTACTTC
TRBJ2-7 once - TRBV7-9 CASSLVGRSTSYEQYF TGTGCCAGCAGCCTCGTCGGGCGGTCGACCTCCTACGAGCAGTACTTC
TRBJ2-7 - - TRBV5-4 CASSLVRGSVYEQYF TGTGCCAGCAGCTTGGTTAGGGGCAGTGTCTACGAGCAGTACTTC
TRBJ1-2 - - TRBV27 CASSLIRTGLGGYTF TGTGCCAGCAGCCTCATCAGAACAGGGTTGGGTGGCTACACCTTC
TRBJ1-5 - TRBD1 TRBV19 CASSIPGQGLNQPQHF TGTGCCAGTAGTATCCCGGGACAGGGGCTGAACCAGCCCCAGCATTTT
TRBJ2-3 - - TRBV27 CASSIKYGTQYF TGTGCCAGCAGTATTAAATATGGTACGCAGTATTTT
TRBJ1-2 - - TRBV7-2 CASSLVADRNGYTF TGTGCCAGCAGCTTAGTGGCCGATCGGAACGGCTACACCTTC
TRBJ1-4 - - TRBV10-2 CASRPPTGPHEKLFF TGCGCCAGCAGGCCCCCGACAGGTCCCCATGAAAAACTGTTTTTT
TRBJ2-7 once TRBD2 TRBV10-3 CAISGEGLADSYEQYF TGTGCCATCAGTGGAGAGGGACTAGCGGACTCCTACGAGCAGTACTTC
TRBJ1-5 - - TRBV9 CASSVDGGRNQPQHF TGTGCCAGCAGCGTAGATGGAGGCCGCAATCAGCCCCAGCATTTT
TRBJ2-1 once - TRBV6-5 CASSPGDFYNEQFF TGTGCCAGCAGTCCAGGGGACTTCTACAATGAGCAGTTCTTC
TRBJ2-3 - - TRBV29-1 CSVEDGKGRDTQYF TGCAGCGTTGAAGATGGGAAAGGAAGAGATACGCAGTATTTT
TRBJ1-4 - - TRBV7-2 CASSLGQGPPNEKLFF TGTGCCAGCAGCTTAGGGCAGGGCCCCCCTAATGAAAAACTGTTTTTT
TRBJ2-7 - TRBD1 TRBV7-9 CASSPRQGATREQYF TGTGCCAGCAGCCCCCGACAGGGGGCAACGCGTGAGCAGTACTTC
TRBJ2-2 - - TRBV6-6 CASRPLNTGELFF TGTGCCAGCAGACCCCTCAACACCGGGGAGCTGTTTTTT
TRBJ2-7 once TRBD2 TRBV4-1 CASSQGREFSPYEQYF TGCGCCAGCAGCCAAGGGCGGGAGTTTAGTCCCTACGAGCAGTACTTC
TRBJ2-1 - TRBD2 TRBV5-1 CASKSRLAGNNEQFF TGCGCCAGCAAAAGTAGGCTAGCGGGAAACAATGAGCAGTTCTTC
TRBJ2-1 - TRBD2 TRBV28 CASIRQSTSGAFILSSYNEQFF TGTGCCAGCATAAGACAGAGTACTAGCGGGGCGTTCATCTTGAGCTCCTACAATGAGCAGTTCTTC
TRBJ2-2 few - TRBV19 CASSVATTGELFF TGTGCCAGTAGTGTCGCTACCACCGGGGAGCTGTTTTTT
TRBJ2-2 - - TRBV7-3 CASSYPVGGTGELFF TGTGCCAGCAGCTACCCCGTGGGGGGCACCGGGGAGCTGTTTTTT
TRBJ2-7 - - TRBV7-9 CASSPPRDTVYEQYF TGTGCCAGCAGCCCCCCCCGGGACACCGTCTACGAGCAGTACTTC
TRBJ2-1 - TRBD2 TRBV7-9 CASSATGTSFYNEQFF TGTGCCAGCAGCGCTACCGGGACTAGTTTTTACAATGAGCAGTTCTTC